This TCR beta chain was documented in a study of T-cell reconstitution after alpha-beta-depleted transplantation in children. Findings and caveats of the study: The study reportedly traced alpha-beta T cells about two months after transplant to several hundred expanded graft clones.

Remarks on this clonotype: Its specificity is unknown.

Germline CDR1 SNHLY, CDR2 FYNNEI. V shed 9 bases and J shed 8 bases, with 13 bases lying between them. This CDR3 comprises 11 residues. A TCRbeta library incorporating unique molecular identifiers was prepared. TCRdb re-derived calls from the PCR reads in MiXCR, one entry per CDR3 protein. In the table there are around 370,000 distinct CDR3 sequences, about 16% of which are singletons. This sequence was found in a male patient between 2 and 15 years old who had a stem cell transplant for acute lymphoblastic leukemia, so the T cells may come from the graft donor. The J gene is TRBJ1-1, the V gene TRBV2; D is ambiguous. The material sequenced was PBMCs, mostly from graft donor cells, taken 360 days after TCRalphabeta/CD19-depleted stem cell transplant. The CDR3 bases are TGTGCCAGTACTAGAGAGGTGGAAGCTTTCTTT. This gives the protein CASTREVEAFF.